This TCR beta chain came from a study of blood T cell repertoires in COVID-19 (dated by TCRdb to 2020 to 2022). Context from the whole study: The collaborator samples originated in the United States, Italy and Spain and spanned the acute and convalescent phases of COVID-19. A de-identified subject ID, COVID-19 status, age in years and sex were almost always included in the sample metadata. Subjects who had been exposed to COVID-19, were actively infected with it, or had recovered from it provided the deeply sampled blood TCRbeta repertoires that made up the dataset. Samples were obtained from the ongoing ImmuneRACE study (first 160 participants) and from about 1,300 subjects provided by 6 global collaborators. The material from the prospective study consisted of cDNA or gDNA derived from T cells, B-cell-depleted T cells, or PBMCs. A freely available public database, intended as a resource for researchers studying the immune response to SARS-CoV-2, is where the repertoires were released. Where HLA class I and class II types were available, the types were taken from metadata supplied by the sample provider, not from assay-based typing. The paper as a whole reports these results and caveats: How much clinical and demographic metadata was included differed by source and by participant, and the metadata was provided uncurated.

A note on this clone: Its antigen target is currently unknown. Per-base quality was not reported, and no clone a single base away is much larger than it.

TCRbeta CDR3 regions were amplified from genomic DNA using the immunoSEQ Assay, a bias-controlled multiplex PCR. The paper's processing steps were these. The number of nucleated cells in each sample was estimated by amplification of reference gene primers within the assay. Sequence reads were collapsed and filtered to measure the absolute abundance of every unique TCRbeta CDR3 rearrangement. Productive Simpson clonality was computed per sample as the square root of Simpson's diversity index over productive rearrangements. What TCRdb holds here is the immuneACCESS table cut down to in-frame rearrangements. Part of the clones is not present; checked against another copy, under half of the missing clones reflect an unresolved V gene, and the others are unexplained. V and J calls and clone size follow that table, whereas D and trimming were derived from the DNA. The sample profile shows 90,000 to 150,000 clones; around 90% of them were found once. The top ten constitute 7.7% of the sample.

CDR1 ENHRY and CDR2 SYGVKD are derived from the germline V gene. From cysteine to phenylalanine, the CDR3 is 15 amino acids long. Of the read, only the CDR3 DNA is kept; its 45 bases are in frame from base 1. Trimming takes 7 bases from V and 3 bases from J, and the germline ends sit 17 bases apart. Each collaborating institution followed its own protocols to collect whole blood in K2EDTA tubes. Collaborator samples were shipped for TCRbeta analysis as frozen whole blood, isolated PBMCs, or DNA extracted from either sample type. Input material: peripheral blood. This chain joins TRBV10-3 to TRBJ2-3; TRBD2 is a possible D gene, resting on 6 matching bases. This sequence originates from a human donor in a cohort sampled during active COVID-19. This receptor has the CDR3 CAIKEGLAQTDTQYF. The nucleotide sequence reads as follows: TGTGCCATCAAGGAGGGGCTAGCGCAAACAGATACGCAGTATTTT.